The rows below give T cell receptor beta chains drawn from one sample of a study of T cells in Graves' hyperthyroidism and ophthalmopathy. TCRdb fed the multiplex PCR reads into MiXCR, producing one record per CDR3 protein. The sample carries some 620,000 distinct CDR3 sequences, 15% to 20% recorded once. The material sequenced was blood. The receptors come from a woman younger than 45 with Graves' hyperthyroidism. Each CDR3 is given with its conserved first and last residue. A D gene is named only where the DNA matches it firmly. Some rows have no size entry. The others give once, few or many, or a class for an expanded clone.

TRBD2,TRBV7-9,few,TRBJ2-1,CASSDTSGRSYNEQFF,TGTGCCAGCAGCGATACTAGCGGCCGCTCCTACAATGAGCAGTTCTTC
TRBD2,TRBV11-2,many,TRBJ2-1,CASSRRTGTSPGWQFF,TGTGCCAGCAGTAGGAGAACCGGGACTAGCCCCGGTTGGCAGTTCTTC
NA,TRBV6-5,NA,TRBJ1-5,CASSYSSGAGQPQHF,TGTGCCAGCAGTTACTCGTCAGGGGCGGGTCAGCCCCAGCATTTT
TRBD1,TRBV12-5,many,TRBJ2-1,CASGLWDRDNEQFF,TGTGCTAGTGGTTTGTGGGACAGGGACAATGAGCAGTTCTTC
NA,TRBV6-1,NA,TRBJ2-1,CASVSPRGTYNEQFF,TGTGCCAGCGTCAGCCCACGGGGTACCTACAATGAGCAGTTCTTC
NA,TRBV9,few,TRBJ2-2,CASSVTLSNTGELFF,TGTGCCAGCAGCGTAACCCTCTCGAACACCGGGGAGCTGTTTTTT
NA,TRBV6-1,NA,TRBJ1-1,CASSRGYQDTEAFF,TGTGCCAGCAGTCGGGGGTATCAGGACACTGAAGCTTTCTTT
TRBD2,TRBV28,many,TRBJ2-5,CASSFWGLALETQYF,TGTGCCAGCAGTTTTTGGGGACTAGCTTTGGAGACCCAGTACTTC
TRBD1,TRBV29-1,many,TRBJ2-7,CSVARDRSYEQYF,TGCAGCGTTGCCAGGGACAGATCCTACGAGCAGTACTTC
NA,TRBV18,many,TRBJ1-2,CASSPRTGHDGYTF,TGTGCCAGCTCACCAAGGACGGGTCATGATGGCTACACCTTC
NA,TRBV5-1,many,TRBJ2-1,CASSIGELRNEQFF,TGCGCCAGCAGCATCGGAGAATTGAGGAATGAGCAGTTCTTC
TRBD2,TRBV20-1,many,TRBJ2-3,CSALLAVSTDTQYF,TGCAGTGCGCTACTAGCGGTTAGCACAGATACGCAGTATTTT
NA,TRBV12-3/TRBV12-4,many,TRBJ2-5,CASTGSGETQYF,TGTGCCAGCACGGGGTCGGGGGAGACCCAGTACTTC
NA,TRBV25-1,few,TRBJ1-5,CASSESWGDNQPQHF,TGTGCCAGCAGTGAATCCTGGGGTGACAATCAGCCCCAGCATTTT
NA,TRBV19,few,TRBJ1-2,CAIQTGGPGGYTF,TGTGCCATTCAAACCGGGGGCCCGGGCGGCTACACCTTC
NA,TRBV5-6,NA,TRBJ2-5,CASEVGGRQETQYF,TGTGCCAGCGAGGTAGGAGGACGACAAGAGACCCAGTACTTC
NA,TRBV7-9,NA,TRBJ2-5,CASSLAGAEYF,TGTGCCAGCAGCTTAGCGGGAGCGGAGTACTTC
NA,TRBV12-5,NA,TRBJ2-1,CTSGLVVGGAYNEQFF,TGTACTAGTGGTTTGGTAGTGGGGGGAGCCTACAATGAGCAGTTCTTC
NA,TRBV28,many,TRBJ2-7,CASSFPISGRALYEQYF,TGTGCCAGCAGTTTCCCTATCTCCGGGAGAGCTTTGTACGAGCAGTACTTC
NA,TRBV27,many,TRBJ2-7,CASKNSGPSYEQYF,TGTGCCAGCAAAAATAGCGGACCCTCCTACGAGCAGTACTTC
NA,TRBV6-1,NA,TRBJ1-5,CASSDGLNQPQHF,TGTGCCAGCAGTGACGGACTCAATCAGCCCCAGCATTTT
NA,TRBV5-5,few,TRBJ2-1,CASSLEAYYNEQFF,TGTGCCAGCAGCTTGGAAGCGTACTACAATGAGCAGTTCTTC
NA,TRBV20-1,many,TRBJ2-7,CSADTSSSYEQYF,TGCAGTGCTGACACTAGTAGCTCCTACGAGCAGTACTTC
NA,TRBV6-1,many,TRBJ2-5,CASRTGSLYQETQYF,TGTGCCAGCAGGACAGGTTCTCTCTACCAAGAGACCCAGTACTTC
TRBD1,TRBV5-1,few,TRBJ1-1,CASSPFVGTGLCAFF,TGCGCCAGCAGCCCGTTTGTCGGGACAGGGTTATGTGCTTTCTTT
NA,TRBV9,few,TRBJ2-5,CASANLGQETQYF,TGTGCCAGCGCTAACCTGGGGCAGGAGACCCAGTACTTC
TRBD2,TRBV25-1,NA,TRBJ2-7,CASSLSPLFVGGLSYEQYF,TGTGCCAGCAGTTTATCCCCCCTGTTCGTGGGAGGGCTCTCCTACGAGCAGTACTTC
NA,TRBV20-1,many,TRBJ2-7,CSARLLEQYF,TGCAGTGCTAGACTCCTCGAGCAGTACTTC
NA,TRBV7-2,many,TRBJ1-5,CASSLGGLYSNQPQHF,TGTGCCAGCAGCTTAGGGGGGCTGTATAGCAATCAGCCCCAGCATTTT
NA,TRBV27,few,TRBJ1-1,CASGKGGVSVPEAFF,TGTGCCAGCGGGAAAGGGGGGGTATCGGTCCCTGAAGCTTTCTTT
NA,TRBV12-3/TRBV12-4,many,TRBJ2-7,CASSSGLHYEQYF,TGTGCCAGCAGTTCGGGACTCCACTACGAGCAGTACTTC
TRBD2,TRBV20-1,few,TRBJ2-3,CSARSTSGRGWADTQYF,TGCAGTGCTAGATCGACTAGCGGGAGAGGTTGGGCAGATACGCAGTATTTT
TRBD2,TRBV9,NA,TRBJ2-7,CASSPEGLNNYEQYF,TGTGCCAGCAGCCCCGAGGGACTAAATAACTACGAGCAGTACTTC
NA,TRBV6-5,NA,TRBJ2-7,CASSYEAGRSYEQYF,TGTGCCAGCAGTTATGAGGCTGGACGATCCTACGAGCAGTACTTC
TRBD1,TRBV19,NA,TRBJ2-5,CARNTGTVMYQETQYF,TGTGCCAGAAACACGGGGACAGTGATGTACCAAGAGACCCAGTACTTC
NA,TRBV7-3,few,TRBJ2-3,CASSTALSDTQYF,TGTGCCAGCAGCACGGCCCTCTCGGATACGCAGTATTTT
TRBD2,TRBV10-2,NA,TRBJ2-7,CASSRGGTSVSYEQYF,TGCGCCAGCAGTCGAGGCGGGACTAGCGTTTCCTACGAGCAGTACTTC
NA,TRBV28,many,TRBJ2-5,CASSPPVLQTQYF,TGTGCCAGCAGTCCCCCCGTCCTCCAGACCCAGTACTTC
NA,TRBV18,few,TRBJ1-2,CASSPASTNYGYTF,TGTGCCAGCTCACCGGCCTCTACTAACTATGGCTACACCTTC
TRBD2,TRBV28,many,TRBJ2-1,CASSSLNQLAASYNEQFF,TGTGCCAGCAGTTCCCTAAACCAACTAGCGGCCTCCTACAATGAGCAGTTCTTC
NA,TRBV29-1,many,TRBJ1-1,CSVEGTGTEAFF,TGCAGCGTTGAAGGAACCGGCACTGAAGCTTTCTTT
TRBD2,TRBV6-1,many,TRBJ2-1,CASPGTSLNEQFF,TGTGCCAGCCCCGGGACTAGCTTAAATGAGCAGTTCTTC
TRBD1,TRBV15,many,TRBJ1-2,CATSGRDRTVHGYTF,TGTGCCACCAGCGGCAGGGACAGAACAGTACATGGCTACACCTTC
NA,TRBV29-1,many,TRBJ2-7,CSVVGYYEQYF,TGCAGCGTTGTCGGCTACTACGAGCAGTACTTC
NA,TRBV9,NA,TRBJ2-1,CASSAGQLSYNEQFF,TGTGCCAGCAGCGCCGGACAGCTCTCCTACAATGAGCAGTTCTTC
TRBD1,TRBV4-1,NA,TRBJ1-2,CASSQLPGQGTYGYTF,TGCGCCAGCAGCCAACTTCCGGGACAGGGCACTTATGGCTACACCTTC
NA,TRBV25-1,NA,TRBJ1-1,CASSDARGNTEAFF,TGTGCCAGCAGTGATGCGAGGGGGAACACTGAAGCTTTCTTT
NA,TRBV2,many,TRBJ1-1,CASSEQSGWQVEAFF,TGTGCCAGCAGTGAACAATCAGGGTGGCAGGTTGAAGCTTTCTTT
NA,TRBV11-2,many,TRBJ1-3,CASSLVYSGNTIYF,TGTGCCAGCAGCTTAGTGTACTCTGGAAACACCATATATTTT
NA,TRBV28,many,TRBJ1-5,CASRTHYQTIQPQHF,TGTGCCAGCAGGACACACTACCAGACAATTCAGCCCCAGCATTTT
NA,TRBV6-2/TRBV6-3,many,TRBJ2-7,CASSYSTVGWTEQYF,TGTGCCAGCAGTTACTCGACAGTTGGGTGGACCGAGCAGTACTTC
TRBD1,TRBV7-9,many,TRBJ2-7,CASSPPTGGYEQYF,TGTGCCAGCAGCCCACCCACAGGGGGATACGAGCAGTACTTC
NA,TRBV7-6,few,TRBJ1-4,CASSLDHRATNEKLFF,TGTGCCAGCAGCTTAGATCACAGGGCAACTAATGAAAAACTGTTTTTT
TRBD1,TRBV27,NA,TRBJ1-4,CASSPGTGGATNEKLFF,TGTGCCAGCAGTCCGGGGACAGGCGGGGCAACTAATGAAAAACTGTTTTTT
NA,TRBV6-5,few,TRBJ2-1,CASSSGRGISSYNEQFF,TGTGCCAGCAGTTCGGGCCGGGGGATTAGCTCCTACAATGAGCAGTTCTTC
TRBD1,TRBV18,many,TRBJ1-4,CASSRDATGESANEKLFF,TGTGCCAGCTCACGGGACGCGACAGGGGAGTCAGCTAATGAAAAACTGTTTTTT
TRBD2,TRBV9,NA,TRBJ2-1,CASSVAGTSGSHEQFF,TGTGCCAGCAGCGTCGCTGGGACTAGCGGGAGCCATGAGCAGTTCTTC
NA,TRBV29-1,few,TRBJ2-3,CSVGQLWDTQYF,TGCAGCGTTGGGCAACTTTGGGATACGCAGTATTTT
TRBD2,TRBV5-1,NA,TRBJ2-1,CASSYGLAGSDNEQFF,TGCGCCAGCAGCTACGGACTAGCGGGATCCGACAATGAGCAGTTCTTC
TRBD1,TRBV19,few,TRBJ2-1,CASRTQGETSYNEQFF,TGTGCCAGTAGAACACAGGGGGAAACCTCCTACAATGAGCAGTTCTTC